This entry is about one T cell receptor beta chain. The CDR3 length is 15 residues. The germline gives CDR1 SGHTS, CDR2 YDEGEE. The junction had 5 bases not matched to a gene; V was cut back by 3 bases and J by 0 bases. This sample is drawn from a study of blood T cell repertoires in COVID-19. Study in general: Researchers got acute and convalescent COVID-19 samples from the United States, Italy and Spain.

Participants were aged roughly 18 to 100 years from around 24 US areas. Libraries were prepared by immunoSEQ multiplex PCR; TCRdb keeps only in-frame clonotypes and omits some of them. The table lists some 220,000 clones, around 89% of them singletons, with approximately 3.4% in the top ten. The TCR originated in a woman younger than 35 in a cohort exposed to, infected with or recovered from COVID-19 (not recorded which). The chain combines TRBV5-8 with TRBJ1-1; 7 bases are a match to TRBD1. Sequencing was performed on PBMCs or T cells enriched from blood (not recorded which). CDR3 region: CASSSGQRVNTEAFF. Here the CDR3 DNA reads TGTGCCAGCAGCTCGGGACAGAGGGTGAACACTGAAGCTTTCTTT. The full variable domain, its missing parts supplied by reference TRBV5-8 and TRBJ1-1, is EAGVTQSPTHLIKTRGQQATLRCSPISGHTSVYWYQQALGLGLQFLLWYDEGEERNRGNFPPRFSGRQFPNYSSELNVNALELEDSALYLCASSSGQRVNTEAFFGQGTRLTVV.